A selection of T cell receptor beta chains follows, all from one sample in a study of shared clonotypes between healthy human individuals. TCRdb's copy holds only in-frame clones and misses some; the assay was immunoSEQ multiplex PCR. Of millions of clones detected, over 85% appear once; the ten largest clones hold roughly 1.1%. Sequenced input: naive CD8+ T cells sorted from blood. All receptors derive from a young man in good health. CDR3s include the opening cysteine and the closing phenylalanine or tryptophan. The D gene is left open where the match is weak. Rows may omit the clone size; those that give it use once, few, many or a size class.

>TRBV10-2|TRBD2|-|15|TRBJ2-5
CASSEASGVQETQYF
TGCGCCAGCAGTGAGGCTAGCGGGGTCCAAGAGACCCAGTACTTC
>TRBV7-2|TRBD1|-|17|TRBJ2-7
CASSFPRDREPSHEQYF
TGTGCCAGCAGCTTCCCCCGGGACAGGGAACCCTCCCACGAGCAGTACTTC
>TRBV2|-|-|15|TRBJ1-1
CASSLPSGMNTEAFF
TGTGCCAGCAGTTTACCGTCAGGGATGAACACTGAAGCTTTCTTT
>TRBV5-6|-|-|14|TRBJ1-1
CASSLNGGNTEAFF
TGTGCCAGCAGCTTGAACGGGGGGAACACTGAAGCTTTCTTT
>TRBV9|TRBD1|-|17|TRBJ1-4
CASSAGPDREEWEKLFF
TGTGCCAGCAGCGCCGGCCCCGACAGGGAGGAATGGGAAAAACTGTTTTTT
>TRBV7-9|-|-|15|TRBJ2-1
CASSLVGGVNNEQFF
TGTGCCAGCAGCTTAGTAGGCGGGGTTAACAATGAGCAGTTCTTC
>TRBV5-1|TRBD2|-|15|TRBJ2-5
CASSEVASGQETQYF
TGCGCCAGCAGCGAGGTCGCTAGCGGACAAGAGACCCAGTACTTC
>TRBV9|-|-|12|TRBJ2-1
CASSANYNEQFF
TGTGCCAGCAGCGCGAACTACAATGAGCAGTTCTTC
>TRBV30|-|-|14|TRBJ2-7
CAWGNGVGGLEQYF
TGTGCCTGGGGAAACGGGGTGGGAGGTCTCGAGCAGTACTTC
>TRBV6-5|-|-|13|TRBJ1-2
CASRGGLHYGYTF
TGTGCCAGCAGAGGGGGACTGCACTATGGCTACACCTTC
>TRBV29-1|TRBD1|-|13|TRBJ2-1
CSSETGGQNEQFF
TGCAGTTCGGAGACAGGGGGCCAGAATGAGCAGTTCTTC
>TRBV7-9|-|-|12|TRBJ1-2
CASLGEDYGYTF
TGTGCCAGCTTGGGGGAGGACTATGGCTACACCTTC
>TRBV18|-|-|15|TRBJ1-2
CASSSDLLNYNGYTF
TGTGCCAGCTCATCGGACCTCCTAAATTACAATGGCTACACCTTC
>TRBV10-2|TRBD2|once|15|TRBJ2-1
CASSAGTSGSNEQFF
TGCGCCAGCAGTGCCGGGACTAGCGGGAGTAATGAGCAGTTCTTC
>TRBV4-3|TRBD2|-|15|TRBJ2-7
CASSQRLAGAGEQYF
TGCGCCAGCAGCCAAAGACTAGCGGGAGCGGGGGAGCAGTACTTC
>TRBV27|TRBD1|-|15|TRBJ2-3
CASSSGQGVTDTQYF
TGTGCCAGCAGCTCAGGACAGGGAGTCACAGATACGCAGTATTTT
>TRBV4-1|TRBD2|-|15|TRBJ2-1
CASSQVTSGRNEQFF
TGCGCCAGCAGCCAAGTAACTAGCGGGAGAAATGAGCAGTTCTTC
>TRBV5-6|-|-|14|TRBJ2-7
CASSLEGPFYEQYF
TGTGCCAGCAGCTTGGAAGGGCCCTTCTACGAGCAGTACTTC
>TRBV7-9|-|-|14|TRBJ2-1
CASSPRDQLYEQFF
TGTGCCAGCAGCCCCCGGGACCAGCTCTATGAGCAGTTCTTC
>TRBV27|TRBD2|-|15|TRBJ2-7
CATGLAGALTYEQYF
TGTGCCACCGGACTAGCGGGAGCCTTGACCTACGAGCAGTACTTC
>TRBV27|TRBD2|once|16|TRBJ2-5
CASSTNSGRVRETQYF
TGTGCCAGCAGTACAAATAGCGGGAGGGTCAGGGAGACCCAGTACTTC
>TRBV4-2|TRBD2|-|15|TRBJ2-7
CASSQDRGGWDEQYF
TGTGCCAGCAGCCAAGATCGGGGGGGCTGGGACGAGCAGTACTTC
>TRBV29-1|-|-|13|TRBJ1-2
CSADTDLPYGYTF
TGCAGCGCCGACACAGACCTACCCTATGGCTACACCTTC
>TRBV27|-|-|15|TRBJ2-2
CASSLGPINTGELFF
TGTGCCAGCAGTCTGGGACCGATAAACACCGGGGAGCTGTTTTTT
>TRBV5-6|-|-|14|TRBJ2-7
CASSSNLRPHEQYF
TGTGCCAGCAGCTCAAATTTACGACCCCACGAGCAGTACTTC
>TRBV28|-|-|16|TRBJ2-7
CASSFGTGLTVYEQYF
TGTGCCAGCAGTTTTGGTACGGGGCTGACGGTTTACGAGCAGTACTTC
>TRBV6-1|-|-|17|TRBJ1-5
CASSEGWVLDGDQPQHF
TGTGCCAGCAGTGAAGGGTGGGTACTAGACGGGGATCAGCCCCAGCATTTT
>TRBV13|TRBD1|-|14|TRBJ2-7
CASSPLGQADEQYF
TGTGCCAGCAGCCCCCTTGGACAGGCGGACGAGCAGTACTTC
>TRBV13|TRBD2|once|14|TRBJ2-1
CASSPTGTSGEQFF
TGTGCCAGCAGCCCGACCGGGACTAGCGGCGAGCAGTTCTTC
>TRBV30|-|-|13|TRBJ2-7
CAWSYGWSGEQYF
TGTGCCTGGAGTTATGGATGGTCGGGCGAGCAGTACTTC
>TRBV7-9|-|-|14|TRBJ1-6
CASTSFSTGSPLHF
TGTGCCAGCACCTCTTTTTCCACCGGCTCACCCCTCCACTTT
>TRBV5-6|-|-|15|TRBJ1-5
CASSPWGGSNQPQHF
TGTGCCAGCAGTCCTTGGGGGGGCAGCAATCAGCCCCAGCATTTT
>TRBV6-5|TRBD2|-|15|TRBJ2-2
CASSHLAGETGELFF
TGTGCCAGCAGTCACCTAGCGGGAGAAACCGGGGAGCTGTTTTTT
>TRBV9|-|-|15|TRBJ2-1
CAGGWWDLTFSEQFF
TGTGCCGGCGGGTGGTGGGACCTAACTTTCAGTGAGCAGTTCTTC
>TRBV9|-|-|14|TRBJ2-2
CASSVGVFTGELFF
TGTGCCAGCAGCGTAGGAGTTTTCACCGGGGAGCTGTTTTTT
>TRBV25-1|-|-|13|TRBJ1-5
CASSPGLNQPQHF
TGTGCCAGCTCCCCAGGGTTAAATCAGCCCCAGCATTTT
>TRBV21-1|-|-|15|TRBJ1-2
CASIMRGHHSYGYTF
TGTGCCAGCATCATGAGGGGACACCATTCTTATGGCTACACCTTC
>TRBV9|TRBD2|-|15|TRBJ2-7
CASSGLSGRPHEQYF
TGTGCCAGCAGCGGCCTCAGCGGGAGGCCCCACGAGCAGTACTTC
>TRBV6-1|TRBD1|-|14|TRBJ2-1
CASAPGQDYNEQFF
TGTGCCAGTGCTCCGGGACAGGACTACAATGAGCAGTTCTTC
>TRBV7-9|-|once|18|TRBJ1-1
CASSLDYGDGSTWGEAFF
TGCGCCAGCAGCTTAGACTACGGTGATGGGTCGACGTGGGGTGAAGCTTTCTTT
>TRBV4-1|TRBD2|-|16|TRBJ2-7
CASSQGYGSGSYEQYF
TGCGCCAGCAGCCAAGGATATGGTAGCGGGTCCTACGAGCAGTACTTC
>TRBV6-5|-|-|14|TRBJ2-5
CASSYLGDQETQYF
TGTGCCAGCAGTTACTTAGGTGACCAAGAGACCCAGTACTTC
>TRBV18|-|-|14|TRBJ2-7
CASSPGHYSYEQYF
TGTGCCAGCTCACCGGGACACTACTCCTACGAGCAGTACTTC
>TRBV9|-|once|17|TRBJ1-3
CASSVWEGALSGNTIYF
TGTGCCAGCAGCGTATGGGAGGGAGCACTCTCTGGAAACACCATATATTTT
>TRBV29-1|-|-|14|TRBJ1-4
CSVEDLEIREKLFF
TGCAGCGTTGAAGATCTGGAGATTCGCGAAAAACTGTTTTTT
>TRBV6-5|TRBD1|once|15|TRBJ2-1
CASSPGTGLRQEQFF
TGTGCCAGCAGCCCCGGGACAGGGTTGCGTCAGGAGCAGTTCTTC
>TRBV7-9|-|-|15|TRBJ1-1
CASSLEVELNTEAFF
TGTGCCAGCAGCCTAGAGGTTGAATTGAACACTGAAGCTTTCTTT
>TRBV27|TRBD1|-|16|TRBJ2-1
CASSPSTGDAYNEQFF
TGTGCCAGCAGTCCTTCGACAGGGGATGCCTACAATGAGCAGTTCTTC
>TRBV10-3|TRBD2|-|16|TRBJ2-1
CAISDWTSGTHNEQFF
TGTGCCATCAGTGACTGGACTAGCGGGACCCACAATGAGCAGTTCTTC